Presented here are 2 T cell receptor beta chains from one specimen sequenced in a study of blood T cell repertoires in COVID-19. Using immunoSEQ multiplex PCR, the repertoire was profiled, and TCRdb retains in-frame clones only, with some absent. The sample yields about 31,000 clones, about 89% seen once. The source material was peripheral blood. These TCRs come from a woman between 35 and 50 years old with active or convalescent COVID-19.

This chain uses TRBV5-5 with TRBJ1-5, with a weak D call TRBD1 (5 bases). This CDR3 contains 15 residues. Germline V CDR1 and CDR2: SGHKS, YYEKEE (reference sequence). V lost 0 bases and J lost 5, with 12 bases in between. CDR3: CASSLEGADDQPQHF. CDR3 in DNA: TGTGCCAGCAGCTTGGAAGGGGCGGACGATCAGCCCCAGCATTTT.

The rearrangement joins TRBV7-9 to TRBJ1-1; a possible D gene is TRBD1 (6 bases). V lost 1 base, J lost 1 base, and 13 bases lay in between. Per the germline V gene, CDR1 is SEHNR and CDR2 is FQNEAQ (reference sequence). This CDR3 is 16 amino acids long. CDR3 DNA sequence: TGTGCCAGCAGCTTAGTCGGGGGGCGCAGGAACACTGAAGCTTTCTTT. Translation: CASSLVGGRRNTEAFF. Full variable domain (missing parts from reference TRBV7-9 and TRBJ1-1): DTGVSQNPRHKITKRGQNVTFRCDPISEHNRLYWYRQTLGQGPEFLTYFQNEAQLEKSRLLSDRFSAERPKGSFSTLEIQRTEQGDSAMYLCASSLVGGRRNTEAFFGQGTRLTVV.